One and the same sample provided the 26 T cell receptor beta chains below, sequenced in a study of T cells in Graves' hyperthyroidism and ophthalmopathy (dated by TCRdb to the late 2010s). The library was obtained by multiplex PCR. TCRdb records Illumina HiSeq 2000 as the sequencer. The TCR beta CDR3 regions were amplified from RNA transcripts. The TCR CDR3 was subjected to a first round of RT-PCR using the HTBI primer set and the Qiagen OneStep RT-PCR kit. TCRdb reprocessed the public reads (quality trimming at Q25 with fastp, clone calling with MiXCR) and kept in-frame beta chains. CDR3 protein duplicates are merged, each entry listing the most common genes and DNA. In all, the sample holds around 600,000 distinct CDR3 sequences, and 15% to 18% of those were seen once. The ten biggest clones cover 6.5% to 8% of the sample. The specimen sequenced was blood. These receptors came from a woman aged 30 to 39 with Graves' hyperthyroidism.

The J gene is TRBJ1-2, the V gene TRBV7-3; D perhaps matches TRBD1 (5 bases). The V gene's germline CDR1 is SGHTA and CDR2 FQGTGA. CDR3 length equals 15 residues. Trimming took off 2 bases at V and 3 bases at J, with 13 bases between the two ends. CDR3 coding DNA: TGTGCCAGCAGCTTATTCGGCAGGGAGTACTATGGCTACACCTTC. Its translation: CASSLFGREYYGYTF.

This clonotype was counted ten times or more. The chain uses TRBV28 and TRBJ2-5; 9 nucleotides match TRBD1. Germline assignment: CDR1 MDHEN and CDR2 SYDVKM. J was trimmed by 5 bases and V by 3 bases; bases with no gene match: 10. The CDR3 sequence is 16 residues long. CDR3 region: CASSFYPTGGEETQYF. CDR3 bases: TGTGCCAGCAGTTTCTATCCGACAGGGGGAGAGGAGACCCAGTACTTC.

This clonotype was seen repeatedly, ten times or more. The gene calls are TRBV5-1 and TRBJ1-5; possibly TRBD1 for D (5 bases). The length of the CDR3 is 14 residues. Trimming took off 0 bases at V and 4 bases at J, with 8 bases between the two ends. Germline CDR1 is SGHRS and CDR2 is YFSETQ. The CDR3 protein is CASSLGQPNQPQHF. The CDR3 DNA reads as TGCGCCAGCAGCTTGGGACAGCCAAATCAGCCCCAGCATTTT.

The table lists this clonotype with a few counts. The chain has TRBV10-3 and TRBJ2-7, with 15 bases matching TRBD2. Germline CDR1 and CDR2: ENHRY and SYGVKD. The J segment lost 0 bases and the V segment lost 4 bases, leaving 7 bases of the junction unmatched. The CDR3 runs 18 residues. Here the CDR3 reads CAISGGLAGGQSSYEQYF. In DNA form, the CDR3 reads TGTGCCATCAGTGGGGGACTAGCGGGAGGTCAAAGCTCCTACGAGCAGTACTTC.

As regards this clonotype: A much larger clone differs from this one at a single base, so this may be a read error. The chain employs TRBV27 and TRBJ2-1; D call uncertain. The CDR3 spans 13 residues. Germline V gene data show CDR1 as MNHEY and CDR2 as SMNVEV (reference sequence). The CDR3 nucleotides are TGTGCCAGCAGTTCCCCTGACGCCAATGAGCAGTCCTTC. This sequence encodes CASSSPDANEQSF.

This clonotype came up many times. The V call is TRBV28, the J call TRBJ2-7; D is perhaps TRBD2 (5 bases). Between the trimmed V and J ends, which lost 5 bases and 6 bases, there was a span of 20 bases. The CDR3 contains 15 residues. CDR1 and CDR2 from the germline V gene are MDHEN and SYDVKM. Here the CDR3 reads CASSVPGLVGGEQYF. DNA for the CDR3: TGTGCCAGCAGTGTCCCCGGGCTAGTCGGAGGCGAGCAGTACTTC.

CDR3 residues: CASTGTSGIKTGELFF. The CDR3 DNA reads TGTGCCAGCACCGGGACTAGCGGGATAAAAACCGGGGAGCTGTTTTTT. The rearrangement joins TRBV27 to TRBJ2-2, with 13 bases that match TRBD2. J was trimmed by 5 bases and V by 7 bases; bases with no gene match: 7. The CDR3 extends over 16 amino acids. The germline V gene has CDR1 MNHEY and CDR2 SMNVEV (reference sequence).

In this sample, this clonotype turned up many times. The chain has TRBV28 and TRBJ1-5; TRBD1 matches 12 bases. V trimming: 5 bases; J trimming: 2 bases; junction bases outside the gene matches: 10. From germline, CDR1 is MDHEN and CDR2 SYDVKM. The CDR3 covers 18 residues. CDR3 region: CASSLTGQGAWGNQPQHF. DNA for the CDR3: TGTGCCAGCAGTCTTACGGGACAGGGGGCCTGGGGCAATCAGCCCCAGCATTTT.

This clonotype was picked up many times. The chain employs TRBV13 and TRBJ1-1; D not resolved. This CDR3 is built from 14 residues. The V gene's germline CDR1 is PRHDT and CDR2 FYEKMQ (reference sequence). Trimming left V 1 base short and J 2 bases short, with 8 bases between. CDR3 DNA: TGTGCCAGCAGCTTAGTGCGTATAAACACTGAAGCTTTCTTT. The encoded protein is CASSLVRINTEAFF.

The chain carries TRBV5-1 and TRBJ2-5, with D perhaps matching TRBD1 (5 bases). Trimming took 0 bases from V and 4 from J, leaving 7 bases between them. The length of the CDR3 is 13 residues. Germline CDR1 is SGHRS and CDR2 is YFSETQ. In DNA, the CDR3 is TGCGCCAGCAGCTTGGAAGGGGTAGAGACCCAGTACTTC. It translates to CASSLEGVETQYF.

This clonotype was counted at least ten times. This chain links TRBV2 with TRBJ1-5; D unclear. Germline V gives CDR1 SNHLY, CDR2 FYNNEI. The CDR3 loop spans 15 amino acids. Trimming stripped 3 bases from V and 3 bases from J, with 12 bases between. This chain's CDR3 is CASSETESFNQPQHF. The CDR3, as DNA: TGTGCCAGCAGTGAGACTGAATCTTTCAATCAGCCCCAGCATTTT.

J is TRBJ2-3 and V is TRBV20-1; D remains unclear. The V gene's germline CDR1 is DFQATT and CDR2 SNEGSKA (reference sequence). The V and J ends lost 0 bases and 6 bases respectively, with 10 bases between them. CDR3 length: 13 residues. The CDR3 sequence: CSARDSKSDTQYF. CDR3 DNA: TGCAGTGCTAGAGATAGCAAGTCGGATACGCAGTATTTT.

In its sample, this clonotype was seen a few times. At one end the junction does not follow the germline gene, possibly because of a read error. The chain employs TRBV7-2 and TRBJ2-1; D gene unclear. Per germline, CDR1 SGHTA and CDR2 FQGNSA. The CDR3 is 15 amino acids. The CDR3 loop reads CANSLELGDRNEQFF. The CDR3 DNA sequence: TGTGCCAACAGCTTGGAGCTGGGTGATAGGAATGAGCAGTTCTTC.

The sample holds many counts of this clonotype. The rearrangement uses TRBV6-1 and TRBJ2-7; D may be TRBD2 (5 bases). Trimming cost V 1 base and J 6 bases, with 10 bases left between them. This CDR3 has 13 amino acids. Germline V gives CDR1 MNHNS, CDR2 SASEGT. This chain's CDR3 is CASSEERGFEQYF. The CDR3 bases are TGTGCCAGCAGTGAAGAAAGAGGGTTCGAGCAGTACTTC.

This clonotype came up many times. The chain is built from TRBV7-2 and TRBJ2-3; 8 bases match TRBD2. This CDR3 contains 15 residues. J gave up 3 bases and V 2 bases, and 4 bases lay outside the gene matches. The germline CDR1 and CDR2 sequences are SGHTA and FQGNSA. As DNA, the CDR3 is TGTGCCAGCAGCTTACGGGTAGCGGGAACAGATACGCAGTATTTT. Its translation is CASSLRVAGTDTQYF.

V and J are TRBV27 and TRBJ1-1; D not certain. The CDR3 length is 15 residues. V was shortened by 5 bases and J by 0 bases, with 13 bases between the two germline ends. Germline CDR1 and CDR2: MNHEY and SMNVEV (reference sequence). Here the CDR3 DNA reads TGTGCCAGCAGTATCCGACTGAACATGAACACTGAAGCTTTCTTT. The encoded protein is CASSIRLNMNTEAFF.

This clonotype was seen at least ten times. V is TRBV2 and J is TRBJ1-4; the D is unclear. V lost 3 bases to trimming and J lost 6 bases, with 8 bases between them. In germline, CDR1 is SNHLY, CDR2 FYNNEI. The CDR3 totals 13 residues. The CDR3 is CASSDRRHEKLFF. The CDR3, as DNA: TGTGCCAGCAGTGACAGGCGCCATGAAAAACTGTTTTTT.

This clonotype was seen at least ten times. The chain couples TRBV28 to TRBJ2-7; TRBD1 matches 7 bases. With 6 bases clipped from V and 3 bases from J, the junction kept 5 bases outside the gene matches. Germline CDR1 and CDR2: MDHEN and SYDVKM. The CDR3 is 13 residues long. The CDR3 DNA is TGTGCCAGCAGCACCGGGACAGTCTACGAGCAGTACTTC. As protein: CASSTGTVYEQYF.

This clonotype came up many times. V gene TRBV6-6 combines with J gene TRBJ2-1; TRBD1 matches at 11 bases. Trimming at V came to 2 bases and at J to 8 bases, leaving 11 bases not matched to a gene. Germline V gene data show CDR1 as MNHNY and CDR2 as SVGAGI (reference sequence). CDR3 length: 17 residues. The CDR3: CASSYLARDRGNDEQFF. In nucleotides, the CDR3 is TGTGCCAGCAGTTACCTCGCTCGGGACAGGGGGAACGATGAGCAGTTCTTC.

The CDR3 bases are TGTGCCAGCAATCTCGCGTGGGTAGCCAAAAACATTCAGTACTTC. This gives the protein CASNLAWVAKNIQYF. The V and J genes are TRBV6-2 or TRBV6-3 and TRBJ2-4; D unclear. The CDR3 loop spans 15 amino acids. Germline V gene lookup returns CDR1 MNHEY and CDR2 SVGEGT. Deletions cut 7 bases from V and 0 bases from J, with 13 bases between.

This clonotype has at least ten counts. The chain uses TRBV28 and TRBJ2-5; D gene uncertain. Trimming cost V 8 bases and J 5 bases, with 12 bases left between them. This CDR3 comprises 12 residues. Germline V CDR1 and CDR2: MDHEN, SYDVKM. CDR3 sequence reads: CASLTGRETQYF. Written as DNA, the CDR3 is TGTGCCAGCTTGACTGGGCGGGAGACCCAGTACTTC.

The sample holds many counts of this clonotype. This chain joins TRBV7-9 and TRBJ2-1; 15 positions agree with TRBD2. In germline, CDR1 is SEHNR, CDR2 FQNEAQ (reference sequence). With V trimmed by 3 bases and J by 2 bases, 5 bases remained unmatched. This CDR3 is built from 18 residues. The CDR3 sequence is CASSFFRTSGRAYNEQFF. The CDR3, as DNA: TGTGCCAGCAGCTTTTTCCGGACTAGCGGGAGGGCCTACAATGAGCAGTTCTTC.

This clonotype was counted only a few times. V gene TRBV6-5 combines with J gene TRBJ2-5, with 7 positions matching TRBD2. CDR1 is MNHEY, CDR2 SVGAGI, per germline. This CDR3 has 14 residues. Losses at the gene ends were 2 bases for V and 3 bases for J; bases not matched to a gene: 3. As DNA, the CDR3 is TGTGCCAGCAGTTACGGACTAGGGGAAGAGACCCAGTACTTC. Residues: CASSYGLGEETQYF.

Ten or more counts support this clonotype. This sequence joins TRBV6-2 or TRBV6-3 and TRBJ1-5; 10 bases fit TRBD1. V lost 6 bases to trimming and J lost 6 bases; unmatched junction nucleotides: 8. Germline V gene sequence: CDR1 MNHEY, CDR2 SVGEGT. CDR3 length: 15 residues. The CDR3 here is CASRRDRGYSQPQHF. The CDR3 coding sequence is TGTGCCAGCAGAAGGGACAGGGGTTATAGTCAGCCCCAGCATTTT.

The chain links TRBV6-1 to TRBJ2-7; D may be TRBD1 or TRBD2 (7 bases each). The germline gives CDR1 MNHNS, CDR2 SASEGT. This CDR3 region has 13 residues. V gave up 9 bases and J gave up 5 bases, with 17 bases separating them. The CDR3 here is CASYRGGGDEQYF. As DNA, the CDR3 is TGTGCCAGTTACCGGGGAGGGGGCGACGAGCAGTACTTC.

Of note for this clonotype: Given a much more abundant clone one base away, this may be a read error. This chain's CDR3 is CSASGLAGGGLTDTQYF. CDR3 DNA sequence: TGCAGTGCTAGCGGACTAGCGGGAGGGGGACTAACAGATACGCAGTATTTT. The chain employs TRBV20-1 and TRBJ2-3; 15 positions agree with TRBD2. Germline CDR1 DFQATT, CDR2 SNEGSKA (reference sequence). V lost 3 bases, J lost 3 bases, and 7 bases stayed unmatched. This CDR3 is built from 17 residues.